Below, one T cell receptor (beta chain) is given with its context. No antigen is known for it. The data originate from a study of cytomegalovirus exposure and HLA in healthy donors. The PCR had 60 Vbeta and 13 Jbeta primers. Original handling: The count from a later analysis was tens of millions of unique TCR beta chains, around 10 million of them shared. Some clones are missing from TCRdb's copy, which holds only in-frame ones; the method was immunoSEQ multiplex PCR. V, J and clone size are taken as reported in that table, and D and trimming were inferred from the DNA itself. The table for this sample gives approximately 100,000 clones. Findings and caveats of the study: Cytomegalovirus-associated status was assigned to fewer than 200 TCR beta chains. Previously analyzed data showed that most TCR beta V segments were productive at a frequency of about 90% or about 30%.

Germline V lookup: CDR1 LNHDA, CDR2 SQIVND (reference sequence). The CDR3 runs to 13 residues. Unmatched junction bases numbered 5, after V lost 5 bases and J lost 5 bases. Sequenced: PBMCs. This chain links TRBV19 with TRBJ2-5; 7 bases are shared with TRBD1. This clonotype was sampled from a man in his fifties or sixties in good health and CMV-seropositive. CDR3 coding DNA: TGTGCCAGTAGTTCGACAGGGATGGAGACCCAGTACTTC. Translating it yields CASSSTGMETQYF.